A selection of T cell receptor beta chains follows, all from one sample in a study of blood T cell repertoires in COVID-19. TCRdb's copy holds only in-frame clones and misses some; the assay was immunoSEQ multiplex PCR. The profile covers 220,000 or so clones, with approximately 86% appearing a single time and 10% to 13% taken by the ten largest. The sequencing sample was made of peripheral blood. The receptors were sampled from a woman aged 45-60 years with COVID-19, enrolled during active disease. CDR3s include the opening cysteine and the closing phenylalanine or tryptophan. A D gene is named only where the DNA matches it firmly. Clone sizes are given selectively: once, few, many, or a class where the clone is expanded.

>TRBJ1-5|-|14|-|TRBV24-1
CATSEIYSNQPQHF
TGTGCCACCAGCGAAATCTATAGCAATCAGCCCCAGCATTTT
>TRBJ1-2|-|14|-|TRBV3-1/TRBV3-2
CASSQNGFNYGYTF
TGTGCCAGCAGCCAAAACGGGTTTAACTATGGCTACACCTTC
>TRBJ1-1|-|13|-|TRBV19
CASTSPEYTEAFF
TGTGCCAGTACCTCACCAGAATACACTGAAGCTTTCTTT
>TRBJ1-1|-|13|-|TRBV6-5
CASSLRPRGGAFF
TGTGCCAGCAGTCTTCGGCCCCGGGGGGGAGCTTTCTTT
>TRBJ2-7|-|13|once|TRBV12-3/TRBV12-4
CATTQGTTYEQYF
TGTGCCACCACACAGGGAACCACCTACGAGCAGTACTTC
>TRBJ1-4|TRBD1|16|-|TRBV7-2
CASSFYPTGGKRKLFF
TGTGCCAGCAGCTTTTACCCGACAGGGGGTAAGAGGAAACTGTTTTTT
>TRBJ2-2|TRBD1|15|-|TRBV28
CASSFRGRNTGELFF
TGTGCCAGCAGTTTCAGGGGGCGTAACACCGGGGAGCTGTTTTTT
>TRBJ1-2|-|13|-|TRBV6-5
CASTRSGVYGYTF
TGTGCCAGCACCCGCAGCGGGGTATATGGCTACACCTTC
>TRBJ2-1|TRBD1|17|-|TRBV27
CASSLGPGQGALGEQFF
TGTGCCAGCAGTTTGGGTCCGGGACAGGGTGCCCTGGGTGAGCAGTTCTTC
>TRBJ2-7|-|14|-|TRBV9
CASSSLTGAGVKYF
TGTGCCAGCAGCTCTCTTACTGGGGCAGGGGTTAAGTACTTC
>TRBJ2-3|TRBD2|15|-|TRBV7-6
CASSLSGGATDTQYF
TGTGCCAGCAGCCTTAGCGGGGGGGCCACAGATACGCAGTATTTT
>TRBJ2-1|TRBD2|18|-|TRBV7-8
CASSPSWRASGGKNEQFF
TGTGCCAGCAGCCCAAGCTGGCGGGCTAGCGGGGGTAAAAATGAGCAGTTCTTC
>TRBJ2-5|-|12|-|TRBV24-1
CATSDPIETQYF
TGTGCCACCAGTGACCCCATCGAGACCCAGTACTTC
>TRBJ2-7|TRBD1|15|-|TRBV7-8
CASSFDRGRSYEQYF
TGTGCCAGCAGCTTTGACAGGGGGCGTTCCTACGAGCAGTACTTC
>TRBJ2-7|TRBD1|17|-|TRBV3-1/TRBV3-2
CASSQDPDRGKGGEQYF
TGTGCCAGCAGCCAGGACCCGGACAGGGGGAAAGGGGGCGAGCAGTACTTC
>TRBJ1-2|-|17|-|TRBV14
CASSFTSLEGKLYGYTF
TGTGCCAGCAGTTTCACGAGTTTGGAGGGGAAACTATATGGCTACACCTTC
>TRBJ1-5|TRBD1|14|-|TRBV28
CASSPIQGNQPQHF
TGTGCCAGCAGCCCCATACAGGGGAATCAGCCCCAGCATTTT